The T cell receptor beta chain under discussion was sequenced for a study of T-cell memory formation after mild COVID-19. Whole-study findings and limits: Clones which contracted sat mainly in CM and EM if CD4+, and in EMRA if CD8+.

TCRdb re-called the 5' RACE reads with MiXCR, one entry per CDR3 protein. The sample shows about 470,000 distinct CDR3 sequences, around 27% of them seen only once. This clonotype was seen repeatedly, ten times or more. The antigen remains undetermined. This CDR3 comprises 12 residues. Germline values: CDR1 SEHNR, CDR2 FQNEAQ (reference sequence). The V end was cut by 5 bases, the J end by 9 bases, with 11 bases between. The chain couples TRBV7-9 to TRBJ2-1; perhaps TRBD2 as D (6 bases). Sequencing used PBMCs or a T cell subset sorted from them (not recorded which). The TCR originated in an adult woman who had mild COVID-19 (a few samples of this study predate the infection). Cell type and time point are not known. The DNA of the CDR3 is TGTGCCAGCAGCAGACTCGGGGGTGAGCAGTTCTTC. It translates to CASSRLGGEQFF.